This T cell receptor beta chain was identified during a study of blood T cell repertoires in COVID-19. Trimming at V came to 6 bases and at J to 11 bases, leaving 6 bases not matched to a gene. This CDR3 spans 13 amino acids. As processed by the authors: Using reference gene primer amplification, nucleated cell counts were estimated. Libraries were prepared by immunoSEQ multiplex PCR; TCRdb keeps only in-frame clonotypes and omits some of them. The V and J calls and clone size are taken from that table; D and trimming were inferred from the DNA. Of about 130,000 clones in the sample, about four fifths were seen once. To note about this clone: The sample contains more than one DNA sequence encoding this CDR3.

The receptor was isolated from a man in his 60s with acute or convalescent COVID-19. The source material was peripheral blood. The chain carries TRBV12-3 or TRBV12-4 and TRBJ1-4; the match to TRBD1 covers 10 bases. The CDR3 sequence: CASSGGTGVKLFF. The CDR3, as DNA: TGTGCCAGCAGCGGTGGGACAGGGGTTAAACTGTTTTTT.